This entry lists 27 T cell receptor beta chains sequenced from one sample in a study of T cell responses to AZD1222 COVID-19 vaccine. TCRdb's copy holds only in-frame clones and misses some; the assay was immunoSEQ multiplex PCR. The table shows some 150,000 clones, with about 90% occurring only once. Sequences were derived from peripheral blood, sampled on day 0 of AZD1222 vaccination. The receptors originated from an adult in good health.

This chain uses TRBV29-1 with TRBJ2-1, with D possibly TRBD1 on 6 matching bases. Looked up from germline, CDR1 is SQVTM and CDR2 is ANQGSEA. CDR3 size: 14 residues. The V gene lost 1 base and the J gene lost 10 bases, with 17 bases spanning the gap. CDR3 bases: TGCAGCGTTGAAGCTGAACTAGGGGGTTTGGAGCAGTTCTTC. Translating gives CSVEAELGGLEQFF.

The gene calls are TRBV5-4 and TRBJ1-2, with 9 bases fitting TRBD1. The CDR3 length is 14 residues. Losses at the gene ends were 2 bases for V and 2 bases for J; bases not matched to a gene: 1. Per germline, CDR1 SGHNT and CDR2 YYREEE (reference sequence). The CDR3 region has the DNA TGTGCCAGCAGCTTACAGGGGGCGAACTATGGCTACACCTTC. Translated, it gives CASSLQGANYGYTF.

The V and J genes are TRBV7-9 and TRBJ1-1; D is uncertain. The CDR3 consists of 12 residues. Deletions cut 6 bases from V and 4 bases from J, with 9 bases between. In germline, CDR1 is SEHNR, CDR2 FQNEAQ (reference sequence). For the CDR3, the DNA is TGTGCCAGCAGATTACAGTCCACTGAAGCTTTCTTT. This encodes CASRLQSTEAFF. Full variable domain (rest looked up from reference TRBV7-9 and TRBJ1-1): DTGVSQNPRHKITKRGQNVTFRCDPISEHNRLYWYRQTLGQGPEFLTYFQNEAQLEKSRLLSDRFSAERPKGSFSTLEIQRTEQGDSAMYLCASRLQSTEAFFGQGTRLTVV.

The V call is TRBV28, the J call TRBJ1-1, with D possibly being TRBD1 (5 bases). The CDR3 contains 15 residues. Germline assignment: CDR1 MDHEN and CDR2 SYDVKM. V was clipped by 1 base and J by 4 bases, with 13 bases between them. The CDR3 reads CASSLSLGGSTEAFF. For the CDR3, the DNA is TGTGCCAGCAGTTTATCGTTGGGGGGGAGCACTGAAGCTTTCTTT.

The gene calls are TRBV5-4 and TRBJ2-1; D is unclear. This CDR3 spans 15 amino acids. Germline lookup yields CDR1 SGHNT and CDR2 YYREEE (reference sequence). Deletions cut 2 bases from V and 3 bases from J, with 12 bases between. The CDR3 DNA reads TGTGCCAGCAGCTTTGGCTGGCAGAGCTACAATGAGCAGTTCTTC. It yields the protein CASSFGWQSYNEQFF.

This clone has only one observation. The J gene is TRBJ1-5, the V gene TRBV6-2 or TRBV6-3; perhaps TRBD1 as D (6 bases). CDR3 size: 15 residues. The V gene's germline CDR1 is MNHEY and CDR2 SVGEGT. Deletions cut 5 bases from V and 4 bases from J, with 15 bases between. CDR3 protein: CASSQHQGPNQPQHF. CDR3 nucleotides: TGTGCCAGCAGTCAGCACCAGGGGCCTAATCAGCCCCAGCATTTT.

This chain uses TRBV9 with TRBJ2-3; D remains unclear. Per germline, CDR1 SGDLS and CDR2 YYNGEE. The CDR3 contains 13 residues. Deletions cut 0 bases from V and 2 bases from J, with 4 bases between. CDR3 sequence: CASSVANTDTQYF. The CDR3 DNA reads as TGTGCCAGCAGCGTAGCCAACACAGATACGCAGTATTTT.

The chain has TRBV27 and TRBJ1-4; possible D gene TRBD1, 5 bases. Germline V CDR1 and CDR2: MNHEY, SMNVEV (reference sequence). The CDR3 is 15 residues long. Trimming shortened V by 2 bases and J by 4 bases, and 11 bases separated the two germline ends. CDR3 sequence: CASSLGGQVNEKLFF. Here the CDR3 DNA reads TGTGCCAGCAGTTTAGGCGGACAAGTTAATGAAAAACTGTTTTTT.

The V gene is TRBV7-9, the J gene TRBJ2-7; 10 bases fit TRBD2. The germline V gene encodes CDR1 SEHNR and CDR2 FQNEAQ (reference sequence). The CDR3 contains 17 residues. With 2 bases clipped from V and 4 bases from J, the junction kept 11 bases outside the gene matches. The CDR3 sequence is CASSLMTSGLAGYEQYF. The CDR3 DNA follows: TGTGCCAGCAGCTTAATGACTAGCGGGTTAGCTGGATACGAGCAGTACTTC.

V and J are TRBV19 and TRBJ2-2; weak D call: TRBD2 (6 bases). The germline V gene encodes CDR1 LNHDA and CDR2 SQIVND (reference sequence). The CDR3 contains 13 residues. V was trimmed by 5 bases and J by 8 bases, leaving 12 bases between them. The CDR3 is CASSVAVAGELFF. In DNA, the CDR3 is TGTGCCAGTAGTGTAGCGGTGGCTGGGGAGCTGTTTTTT.

This chain joins TRBV7-3 and TRBJ2-2, with 10 positions matching TRBD2. The CDR3 runs 18 residues. V trimming: 0 bases; J trimming: 1 base; junction bases outside the gene matches: 5. The germline CDR1 and CDR2 sequences are SGHTA and FQGTGA. The CDR3: CASSLTGGTSVNTGELFF. CDR3 in DNA: TGTGCCAGCAGCTTAACGGGCGGGACTAGCGTGAACACCGGGGAGCTGTTTTTT.

This chain links TRBV2 with TRBJ1-1; D unresolved. Deletions cut 3 bases from V and 0 bases from J, with 11 bases between. The CDR3 contains 15 residues. Germline V gene lookup returns CDR1 SNHLY and CDR2 FYNNEI. CDR3 sequence: CASSESHLMNTEAFF. Written as DNA, the CDR3 is TGTGCCAGCAGTGAGTCCCACCTTATGAACACTGAAGCTTTCTTT.

This chain joins TRBV19 and TRBJ1-1; possibly TRBD1 for D (6 bases). With 6 bases removed from V and 6 bases from J, the gap between germline ends came to 14 bases. Germline V lookup: CDR1 LNHDA, CDR2 SQIVND (reference sequence). The length of the CDR3 is 13 residues. CDR3 sequence: CASRPGQSAEAFF. The CDR3 nucleotides are TGTGCCAGTAGGCCAGGACAGTCCGCTGAAGCTTTCTTT. The full variable domain, rest sourced from reference TRBV19 and TRBJ1-1, is DGGITQSPKYLFRKEGQNVTLSCEQNLNHDAMYWYRQDPGQGLRLIYYSQIVNDFQKGDIAEGYSVSREKKESFPLTVTSAQKNPTAFYLCASRPGQSAEAFFGQGTRLTVV.

The CDR3, as DNA: TGCGCCAGCAGCCAAGAGAAGGGGGGTAGGGGCGAGCAGTACTTC. It yields the protein CASSQEKGGRGEQYF. The chain is built from TRBV4-1 and TRBJ2-7, with D perhaps given as TRBD1 or TRBD2 (6 bases each). CDR3 length: 15 amino acids. Trimming took 0 bases from V and 6 from J, leaving 15 bases between them. CDR1 and CDR2 (germline): MGHRA, YSYEKL.

CDR3 sequence: CASSLQGSYNEQFF. The CDR3 region has the DNA TGCGCCAGCAGCCTCCAAGGCTCCTACAATGAGCAGTTCTTC. This chain links TRBV4-1 with TRBJ2-1; D remains unclear. With 4 bases removed from V and 0 bases from J, the gap between germline ends came to 7 bases. Germline CDR1 and CDR2: MGHRA and YSYEKL. The CDR3 sequence is 14 residues long.

The chain is built from TRBV7-9 and TRBJ1-1; TRBD1 might be the D (5 bases). Germline loops: CDR1 SEHNR, CDR2 FQNEAQ (reference sequence). The CDR3 has 14 residues. V was clipped by 6 bases and J by 1 base, with 12 bases between them. CDR3 residues: CASRQGAGNTEAFF. The CDR3, as DNA: TGTGCCAGCAGGCAAGGGGCGGGGAACACTGAAGCTTTCTTT.

V and J are TRBV5-1 and TRBJ2-5, with 8 bases aligning to TRBD1. Losses at the gene ends were 4 bases for V and 4 bases for J; bases not matched to a gene: 9. The germline V gene encodes CDR1 SGHRS and CDR2 YFSETQ. CDR3 length: 15 amino acids. In DNA form, the CDR3 reads TGCGCCAGCAGCCTCGGACAGGGTGGAGGAGAGACCCAGTACTTC. It encodes CASSLGQGGGETQYF.

The gene calls are TRBV12-2 and TRBJ2-2. TRBV12-2 counts as a pseudogene. This CDR3 has 16 residues. The CDR3: CASRLVRERDTGELFF. CDR3 nucleotides: TGTGCAAGTCGCTTAGTTCGCGAAAGGGACACCGGGGAGCTGTTTTTT.

This rearrangement joins TRBV28 to TRBJ2-3, with 7 bases aligning to TRBD2. CDR1 and CDR2 (germline): MDHEN, SYDVKM. The CDR3 length is 14 residues. V shed 11 bases, J shed 3 bases, and the junction held 11 bases outside the gene matches. CDR3 sequence reads: CAGSVGGETDTQYF. The CDR3 nucleotides are TGTGCCGGATCAGTGGGGGGGGAGACAGATACGCAGTATTTT.

The chain has TRBV16 and TRBJ2-1; D remains unclear. Germline CDR1 reads KGHSY; CDR2 reads FQNENV. V lost 0 bases and J 6 bases, leaving 6 bases between the germline ends. The CDR3 is 13 residues long. CDR3 nucleotide sequence: TGTGCCAGCAGCCAATCTCCAGTCAATGAGCAGTTCTTC. It yields the protein CASSQSPVNEQFF.

J is TRBJ2-3 and V is TRBV4-3; TRBD2 matches 11 bases. Germline loops: CDR1 LGHNA, CDR2 YSLEER. The length of the CDR3 is 19 residues. The junction had 16 bases not matched to a gene; V was cut back by 0 bases and J by 8 bases. CDR3 in DNA: TGCGCCAGCAGCCAAGAAAGGGGGCTGGGACTAGCGGAGAGAGGTACGCAGTATTTT. Translated, it gives CASSQERGLGLAERGTQYF.

This chain joins TRBV2 and TRBJ1-4, with 8 bases that match TRBD1. Trimming cost V 6 bases and J 4 bases; bases outside gene matches: 13. The germline V gene encodes CDR1 SNHLY and CDR2 FYNNEI. The CDR3 runs 17 residues. The chain's CDR3 is CASSSRGLSLFNEKLFF. In DNA form, the CDR3 reads TGTGCCAGCAGCTCCAGGGGGCTTTCCCTCTTTAATGAAAAACTGTTTTTT.

A single count supports this clone. The chain uses TRBV2 and TRBJ2-6; no clear D gene. The CDR3 contains 15 residues. Germline lookup yields CDR1 SNHLY and CDR2 FYNNEI. V dropped 3 bases and J dropped 0 bases, with 6 bases sitting between them. CDR3 coding DNA: TGTGCCAGCAGTGAGTGGGTCTCTGGGGCCAACGTCCTGACTTTC. Its protein product is CASSEWVSGANVLTF.

V is TRBV14 and J is TRBJ2-3, with TRBD2 as a possible D gene (6 bases). The CDR3 loop spans 13 amino acids. From germline, CDR1 is SGHDN and CDR2 FVKESK. V gave up 4 bases and J gave up 6 bases, with 11 bases separating them. Written as DNA, the CDR3 is TGTGCCAGCAGCCCGACTAGTTACGATACGCAGTATTTT. Translation gives CASSPTSYDTQYF.

This rearrangement joins TRBV29-1 to TRBJ1-2; maybe TRBD1 (5 bases). The CDR3 covers 12 residues. The germline CDR1 and CDR2 sequences are SQVTM and ANQGSEA. The ends were cut back, 4 bases at V and 5 bases at J, with 11 bases in the middle. This chain's CDR3 is CSVGGSSYGYTF. The CDR3, as DNA: TGCAGCGTTGGGGGGAGCTCGTATGGCTACACCTTC.

V usage is TRBV19 and J usage is TRBJ2-2; 9 bases are shared with TRBD2. V dropped 4 bases and J dropped 5; count of bases not matched to a gene: 11. The V gene's germline CDR1 is LNHDA and CDR2 SQIVND (reference sequence). The CDR3 is made up of 17 amino acids. The CDR3 is CASSTGRVAGATGELFF. CDR3 in DNA: TGTGCCAGTAGTACCGGACGAGTAGCGGGAGCTACCGGGGAGCTGTTTTTT.

This clone has just a few counts. The chain joins TRBV7-2 to TRBJ2-5; TRBD2 might be the D (6 bases). Germline assignment: CDR1 SGHTA and CDR2 FQGNSA. The V end lost 3 bases, the J end lost 5 bases, and 19 bases lay between the germline ends. The CDR3 is 16 amino acids. The CDR3 loop is CASSFGGTLRRETQYF. The CDR3 coding sequence is TGTGCCAGCAGCTTTGGGGGGACGCTTAGAAGGGAGACCCAGTACTTC.